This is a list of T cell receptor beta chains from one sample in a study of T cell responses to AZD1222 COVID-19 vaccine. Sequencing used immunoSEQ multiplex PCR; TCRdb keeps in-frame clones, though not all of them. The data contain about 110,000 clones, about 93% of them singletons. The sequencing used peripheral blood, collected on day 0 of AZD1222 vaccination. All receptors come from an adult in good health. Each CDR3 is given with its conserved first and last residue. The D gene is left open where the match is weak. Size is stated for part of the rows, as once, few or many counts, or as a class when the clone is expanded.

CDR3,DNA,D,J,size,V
CASSLSSGFWFDTGELFF,TGTGCCAGCAGCTTATCCTCGGGGTTTTGGTTTGACACCGGGGAGCTGTTTTTT,-,TRBJ2-2,-,TRBV7-8
CASSLDSTGRGGYTF,TGTGCCAGCAGCTTAGACTCGACAGGGAGGGGTGGCTACACCTTC,TRBD1,TRBJ1-2,-,TRBV7-2
CATSREWQDNYGYTF,TGTGCCACCAGCAGAGAATGGCAGGACAACTATGGCTACACCTTC,-,TRBJ1-2,-,TRBV15
CASSSFDREYGYTF,TGTGCCAGCAGCTCTTTTGACCGAGAATATGGCTACACCTTC,-,TRBJ1-2,-,TRBV5-6
CAISDRGRGSEQYF,TGTGCCATCAGTGACAGGGGACGAGGGAGCGAGCAGTACTTC,-,TRBJ2-7,-,TRBV10-3
CASSLDGGNTIYF,TGCGCCAGCAGCTTGGATGGGGGAAACACCATATATTTT,-,TRBJ1-3,-,TRBV5-1
CASSSRLADLDTQYF,TGTGCCAGCAGCTCCAGACTAGCGGATTTAGATACGCAGTATTTT,TRBD2,TRBJ2-3,-,TRBV7-9
CASSPPPVGSTEAFF,TGTGCCAGCAGTCCCCCCCCGGTTGGCAGCACTGAAGCTTTCTTT,-,TRBJ1-1,-,TRBV4-2
CASSHGVGYTEAFF,TGCGCCAGCAGCCATGGCGTCGGGTACACTGAAGCTTTCTTT,-,TRBJ1-1,-,TRBV4-1
CASSTNDRKGTEAFF,TGTGCCAGCAGTACGAACGACAGGAAGGGAACTGAAGCTTTCTTT,-,TRBJ1-1,-,TRBV6-5
CASSTGQLNLINYEQYF,TGTGCCAGCAGTACTGGACAGCTGAATCTTATAAACTACGAGCAGTACTTC,-,TRBJ2-7,-,TRBV5-8
CASSLGTQPQHF,TGTGCCAGCAGCTTAGGGACTCAGCCCCAGCATTTT,-,TRBJ1-5,few,TRBV7-9
CASSEGLVGNTGELFF,TGTGCCAGCAGTGAAGGACTAGTCGGGAACACCGGGGAGCTGTTTTTT,-,TRBJ2-2,-,TRBV6-1
CASSSSLGDLLYEAFF,TGTGCCAGCAGCTCCTCCCTGGGGGACCTACTATATGAAGCTTTCTTT,-,TRBJ1-1,-,TRBV7-9
CASSPSLDLWYGYTF,TGTGCCAGCAGCCCCTCTCTAGACCTCTGGTATGGCTACACCTTC,-,TRBJ1-2,-,TRBV9
CASSDSSHYNSPLHF,TGTGCCAGCAGTGATTCGAGTCACTATAATTCACCCCTCCACTTT,-,TRBJ1-6,-,TRBV6-4
CATTPGQGAIYEQYF,TGTGCCACGACGCCGGGACAGGGGGCAATCTACGAGCAGTACTTC,TRBD1,TRBJ2-7,-,TRBV7-9
CASSQTTMTGPLEAFF,TGTGCCAGCAGCCAAACAACCATGACGGGTCCCTTAGAAGCTTTCTTT,-,TRBJ1-1,-,TRBV5-4
CASSLQGPRYGYTF,TGTGCCAGTAGCTTACAGGGGCCTCGCTATGGCTACACCTTC,TRBD1,TRBJ1-2,once,TRBV19
CASSLRGQGNQPQHF,TGTGCCAGCAGCTTGAGAGGACAGGGCAATCAGCCCCAGCATTTT,TRBD1,TRBJ1-5,-,TRBV5-5
CASSPGPNNEQFF,TGTGCCAGCAGCCCGGGTCCGAACAATGAGCAGTTCTTC,-,TRBJ2-1,-,TRBV7-6
CASSFPGPYQPQHF,TGTGCCAGCAGTTTTCCAGGGCCCTATCAGCCCCAGCATTTT,-,TRBJ1-5,once,TRBV28
CASRARENEKLFF,TGTGCCAGCAGGGCGAGGGAGAATGAAAAACTGTTTTTT,-,TRBJ1-4,-,TRBV6-5
CASSLGRAKGAGSPLHF,TGTGCCAGCAGCTTAGGGAGGGCAAAAGGGGCTGGGTCACCCCTCCACTTT,-,TRBJ1-6,-,TRBV7-8
CASRETGPSGEQYF,TGTGCCAGCAGAGAGACAGGGCCCTCTGGAGAGCAGTACTTC,TRBD1,TRBJ2-7,-,TRBV27